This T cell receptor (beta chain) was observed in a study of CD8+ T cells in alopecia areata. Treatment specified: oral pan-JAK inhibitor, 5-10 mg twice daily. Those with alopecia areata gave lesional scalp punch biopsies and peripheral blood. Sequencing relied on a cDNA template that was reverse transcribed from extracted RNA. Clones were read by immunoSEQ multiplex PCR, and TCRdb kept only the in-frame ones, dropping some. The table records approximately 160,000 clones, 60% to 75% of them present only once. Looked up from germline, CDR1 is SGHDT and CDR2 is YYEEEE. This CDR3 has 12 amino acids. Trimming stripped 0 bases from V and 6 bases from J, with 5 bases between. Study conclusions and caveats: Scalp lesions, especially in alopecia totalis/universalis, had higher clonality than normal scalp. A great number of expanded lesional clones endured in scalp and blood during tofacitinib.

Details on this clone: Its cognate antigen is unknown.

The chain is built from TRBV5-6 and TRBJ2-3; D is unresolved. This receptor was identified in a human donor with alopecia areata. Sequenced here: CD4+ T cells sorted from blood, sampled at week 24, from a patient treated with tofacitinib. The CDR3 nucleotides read TGTGCCAGCAGCTTGGCCGGGGATACGCAGTATTTT. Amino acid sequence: CASSLAGDTQYF.